This T cell receptor beta chain stems from a study of T cells in Graves' hyperthyroidism and ophthalmopathy. The investigators amplified TCR beta CDR3 regions from RNA transcripts. An initial round of RT-PCR targeting the TCR CDR3 relied on the HTBI primer set. TCRdb independently ran MiXCR on the multiplex PCR reads; one entry per CDR3 protein. Of fewer than 550,000 distinct CDR3 sequences in the sample, approximately 24% were seen once. This clonotype has ten or more counts. Among ophthalmopathy patients, the Clinical Activity Score reached at least 3, the NOSPECS grade reached at least 4, and duration remained under 3 months. PBMCs were collected from a 10 ml volume of fresh peripheral blood. The V and J ends lost 5 bases and 0 bases respectively, with 14 bases between them. The CDR3 spans 16 residues.

Sequenced input: blood. J is TRBJ1-5 and V is TRBV12-3 or TRBV12-4; D possibly corresponds to TRBD1 (6 bases). The TCR originated in a woman aged 25 to 45 with Graves' ophthalmopathy. CDR3 region: CASSGNQGYSNQPQHF. DNA for the CDR3: TGTGCCAGCAGTGGCAATCAGGGGTATAGCAATCAGCCCCAGCATTTT.